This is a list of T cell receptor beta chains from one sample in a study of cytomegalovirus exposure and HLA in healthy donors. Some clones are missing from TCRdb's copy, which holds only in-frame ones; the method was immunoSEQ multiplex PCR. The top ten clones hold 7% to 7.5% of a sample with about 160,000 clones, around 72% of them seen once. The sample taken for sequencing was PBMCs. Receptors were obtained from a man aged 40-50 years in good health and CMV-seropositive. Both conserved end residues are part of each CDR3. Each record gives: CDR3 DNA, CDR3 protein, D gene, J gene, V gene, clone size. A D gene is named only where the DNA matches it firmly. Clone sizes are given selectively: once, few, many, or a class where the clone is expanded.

TGTGCCAGCAGCTCTACCGGGACATACTACGAGCAGTACTTC | CASSSTGTYYEQYF | . | TRBJ2-7 | TRBV5-6 | .
TGCGCCAGCAGCTTGGGGGACAGCAATACAGGGTTTGCCTTC | CASSLGDSNTGFAF | TRBD1 | TRBJ1-2 | TRBV5-1 | .
TGTGCCTGGAGTGTCCAGGGGGTTGGGGTAGCTTTCTTT | CAWSVQGVGVAFF | TRBD1 | TRBJ1-1 | TRBV30 | .
TGTGCCAGCAGCTTAGGAGGGAGAAGCACAGATACGCAGTATTTT | CASSLGGRSTDTQYF | . | TRBJ2-3 | TRBV7-2 | .
TGCGCCAGCAGCTTGGTCGCAGGGGGCTCCTCTGGAAACACCATATATTTT | CASSLVAGGSSGNTIYF | TRBD1 | TRBJ1-3 | TRBV5-1 | .
TGTGCCAGCAGCCAAGGCCCCCCACAGGGTAGTGAGCAGTTCTTC | CASSQGPPQGSEQFF | . | TRBJ2-1 | TRBV11-1 | .
TGTGCCAGCAGCAAGAGTGATCAAGAGACCCAGTACTTC | CASSKSDQETQYF | . | TRBJ2-5 | TRBV7-9 | few
TGTGCCAGCAGGGTCATAGATCAGCCCCAGCATTTT | CASRVIDQPQHF | . | TRBJ1-5 | TRBV6-6 | .
TGTGCCAGCAGTTTATACGGGACAGGTAACAATGAGCAGTTCTTC | CASSLYGTGNNEQFF | TRBD1 | TRBJ2-1 | TRBV27 | .
TGTGCCAGCAGCTCCGGGACAGACTACGAGCAGTACTTC | CASSSGTDYEQYF | TRBD1 | TRBJ2-7 | TRBV7-2 | .
TGTGCCACCAGCCGCGGGGACAGACACTACGAGCAGTACTTC | CATSRGDRHYEQYF | . | TRBJ2-7 | TRBV15 | few
TGTGCTAGTGGTTTGGGGGACAGAGACACCGGGGAGCTGTTTTTT | CASGLGDRDTGELFF | TRBD1 | TRBJ2-2 | TRBV12-5 | once
TGTGCCAGCTCACCACCGTTCACGGGGGAGACCCAGTACTTC | CASSPPFTGETQYF | . | TRBJ2-5 | TRBV18 | few
TGCGCCAGCAGCTCCCCAACTACAGGGTTAACTTTCTTT | CASSSPTTGLTFF | . | TRBJ1-1 | TRBV5-1 | .
TGTGCCTGGAGTGTCCTCGACAGGGTGGGCGGCTACACCTTC | CAWSVLDRVGGYTF | TRBD1 | TRBJ1-2 | TRBV30 | .
TGTGCCAGCAGTGGAACCACAGGGGGTGAGCAGTTCTTC | CASSGTTGGEQFF | TRBD1 | TRBJ2-1 | TRBV2 | .